Detailed here is one T cell receptor (beta chain). Its antigen is unidentified. The data were taken from a study of long-term antiretroviral therapy in people with HIV. Everyone in the study who had HIV was treated in the United States. The assay used was immunoSEQ (version v3.0), run at survey level. The data were produced by immunoSEQ multiplex PCR, yet TCRdb's version contains in-frame clones alone and is incomplete. The sample includes some 31,000 clones, 90% to 95% of them seen just once. Study-wide results and caveats: Possibly under older ART regimens, blood was drawn between the mid-2000s and the late 2010s. CDR3 length ranges were narrower in HIV repertoires than in controls. All time points showed a repertoire dominated by clones expanded before ART.

The V gene lost 1 base and the J gene lost 4 bases, with 5 bases spanning the gap. The germline CDR1 and CDR2 sequences are SGHAT and FQNNGV. This CDR3 has 12 amino acids. This TCR derives from a man aged 50 to 60 with HIV. The chain links TRBV11-2 to TRBJ2-7; no reliable D call. Sequencing used unsorted PBMCs, obtained roughly 7.1 years after starting antiretroviral therapy. The CDR3 protein is CASSLGYYEQYF. CDR3 nucleotides: TGTGCCAGCAGCTTAGGATATTACGAGCAGTACTTC. Drawing the rest from reference TRBV11-2 and TRBJ2-7, the complete variable domain is EAGVAQSPRYKIIEKRQSVAFWCNPISGHATLYWYQQILGQGPKLLIQFQNNGVVDDSQLPKDRFSAERLKGVDSTLKIQPAKLEDSAVYLCASSLGYYEQYFGPGTRLTVT.